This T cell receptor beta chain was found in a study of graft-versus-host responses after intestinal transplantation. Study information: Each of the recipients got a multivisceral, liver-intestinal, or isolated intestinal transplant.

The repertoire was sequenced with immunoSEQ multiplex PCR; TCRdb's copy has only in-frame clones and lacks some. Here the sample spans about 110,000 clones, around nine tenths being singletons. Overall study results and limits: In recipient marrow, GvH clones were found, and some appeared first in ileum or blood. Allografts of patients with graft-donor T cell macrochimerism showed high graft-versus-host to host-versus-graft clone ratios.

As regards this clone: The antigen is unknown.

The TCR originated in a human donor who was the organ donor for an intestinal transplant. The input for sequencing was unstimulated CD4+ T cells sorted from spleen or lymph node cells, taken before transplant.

CDR3 nucleotides: TGTGCCAGCAGTTACTGGGCCGACAGGGCTAACTATGGCTACACCTTC. Translating it yields CASSYWADRANYGYTF. V is TRBV6-5 and J is TRBJ1-2; 7 nucleotides align to TRBD1. The V gene's germline CDR1 is MNHEY and CDR2 SVGAGI. The CDR3 runs to 16 residues. V gave up 1 base and J gave up 0 bases; unmatched junction bases: 5.